The 9 T cell receptor beta chains below were found in one sample sequenced in a study of shared clonotypes between healthy human individuals. Here immunoSEQ multiplex PCR was the method, and the copy in TCRdb shows in-frame clones only, minus some. The data contain hundreds of thousands of clones, approximately 92% of them singletons. Naive CD8 isolation took CD45RO-negative cells positively selected for CCR7 and excluded terminally differentiated effector memory CD45RA+ cells. The sequencing input was naive CD8+ T cells sorted from blood. These receptors originate from a man in his thirties or forties in good health.

The count of this clone is one. Different DNA sequences within this sample yield the same CDR3. The genes are TRBV5-1 and TRBJ2-7; no definite D call. V was shortened by 0 bases and J by 5 bases, with 9 bases between the two germline ends. This CDR3 is built from 13 residues. Germline V CDR1 and CDR2: SGHRS, YFSETQ. CDR3: CASSLAPLDEQYF. The CDR3 coding sequence is TGCGCCAGCAGCTTGGCCCCCCTGGACGAGCAGTACTTC.

This sequence joins TRBV27 and TRBJ2-3; tentatively, D is TRBD2 (5 bases). V was shortened by 7 bases and J by 1 base, with 18 bases between the two germline ends. CDR1 is MNHEY and CDR2 is SMNVEV in the germline V gene (reference sequence). CDR3 length: 16 residues. DNA for the CDR3: TGTGCCAGCACCAAGGCCCTTGCGGAGGGCACAGATACGCAGTATTTT. Translation gives CASTKALAEGTDTQYF.

The V and J genes are TRBV27 and TRBJ1-2; perhaps TRBD1 as D (5 bases). V gave up 1 base and J gave up 8 bases, with 11 bases separating them. The CDR3 spans 13 residues. In germline, CDR1 is MNHEY, CDR2 SMNVEV (reference sequence). As DNA, the CDR3 is TGTGCCAGCAGTTTATTGGGGGGAGGGGGCTACACCTTC. It encodes CASSLLGGGGYTF.

This chain links TRBV5-1 with TRBJ2-7; D gene unclear. V gave up 6 bases and J gave up 9 bases, with 25 bases separating them. The CDR3 has 15 residues. The germline gives CDR1 SGHRS, CDR2 YFSETQ. CDR3 sequence: CASTPAQMPPTGQYF. The CDR3 nucleotides are TGCGCCAGCACCCCGGCCCAGATGCCGCCTACCGGGCAGTACTTC.

The V call is TRBV6-6, the J call TRBJ2-7; possibly TRBD2 for D (6 bases). This CDR3 has 15 amino acids. Germline assignment: CDR1 MNHNY and CDR2 SVGAGI (reference sequence). V shed 6 bases and J shed 0 bases, with 15 bases lying between them. CDR3 DNA: TGTGCCAGCAGCTCGACACTGACTAGCTCCTACGAGCAGTACTTC. Translating it yields CASSSTLTSSYEQYF.

A note on this clone: Other nucleotide sequences in the sample specify the same CDR3. This rearrangement joins TRBV5-1 to TRBJ2-7; 9 bases line up with TRBD1. Germline V gives CDR1 SGHRS, CDR2 YFSETQ. The V gene end was trimmed by 3 bases and the J gene end by 4 bases; junction bases not matched to a gene: 5. The CDR3 covers 14 residues. The CDR3 DNA reads TGCGCCAGCAGCTACCCGGGACAGGGATACGAGCAGTACTTC. Residues: CASSYPGQGYEQYF.

The J gene is TRBJ2-7, the V gene TRBV5-6; TRBD2 might be the D (6 bases). The CDR3 totals 16 residues. V lost 0 bases and J 0 bases, leaving 13 bases between the germline ends. In germline, CDR1 is SGHDT, CDR2 YYEEEE. CDR3 coding DNA: TGTGCCAGCAGCTTGGCACCGACCGGGAGCTCCTACGAGCAGTACTTC. It codes for CASSLAPTGSSYEQYF.

The CDR3 nucleotides read TGTGCCAGCAGCTATACACTAGCGGGTGACAATGAGCAGTTCTTC. Translation: CASSYTLAGDNEQFF. The chain recombines TRBV5-4 with TRBJ2-1, with 9 bases identical to TRBD2. The CDR3 is made up of 15 amino acids. With V trimmed by 3 bases and J by 5 bases, 6 bases remained unmatched. Germline lookup yields CDR1 SGHNT and CDR2 YYREEE (reference sequence).

The V call is TRBV5-5, the J call TRBJ2-2; TRBD2 aligns across 10 bases. CDR3 length: 18 amino acids. Germline CDR1 reads SGHKS; CDR2 reads YYEKEE (reference sequence). V gave up 1 base and J gave up 4 bases; unmatched junction bases: 10. The CDR3 DNA reads TGTGCCAGCAGCTTGTGGTCTAGCGGGGGAGGTGGCACCGGGGAGCTGTTTTTT. Translation gives CASSLWSSGGGGTGELFF.